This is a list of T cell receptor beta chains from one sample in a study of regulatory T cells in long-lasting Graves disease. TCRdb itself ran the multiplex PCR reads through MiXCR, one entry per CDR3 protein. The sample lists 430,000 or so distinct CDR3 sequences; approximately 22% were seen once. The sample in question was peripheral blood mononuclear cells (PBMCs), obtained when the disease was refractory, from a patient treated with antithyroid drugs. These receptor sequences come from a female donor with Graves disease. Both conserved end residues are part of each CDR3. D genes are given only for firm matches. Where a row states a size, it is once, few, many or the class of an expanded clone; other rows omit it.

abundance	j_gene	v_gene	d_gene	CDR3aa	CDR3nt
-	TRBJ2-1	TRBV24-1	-	CATSDSGAPESEQFF	TGTGCCACCAGTGATTCGGGGGCGCCTGAGAGCGAGCAGTTCTTC
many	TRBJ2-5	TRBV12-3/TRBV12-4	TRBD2	CASSVTSGRAVETQYF	TGTGCCAGCAGTGTCACTAGCGGGAGGGCCGTAGAGACCCAGTACTTC
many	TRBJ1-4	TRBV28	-	CASSRGFRGHEKLFF	TGTGCCAGCAGTCGTGGATTCAGAGGCCATGAAAAACTGTTTTTT
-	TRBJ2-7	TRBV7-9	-	CASSSFNRDGYYEQYF	TGTGCCAGCAGCTCCTTCAATCGGGACGGATACTACGAGCAGTACTTC
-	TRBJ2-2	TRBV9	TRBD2	CASSPQAGENTGELFF	TGTGCCAGCAGCCCACAAGCGGGAGAGAACACCGGGGAGCTGTTTTTT
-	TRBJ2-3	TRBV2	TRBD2	CASRAGTSGTDTQYF	TGTGCCAGCAGGGCCGGGACTAGCGGGACCGATACGCAGTATTTT
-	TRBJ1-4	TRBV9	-	CASSPYSRDEGEKLFF	TGTGCCAGCAGCCCATATAGTCGGGACGAGGGGGAAAAACTGTTTTTT
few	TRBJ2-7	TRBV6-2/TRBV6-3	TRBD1	CASSFYLPDRGAYEQYF	TGTGCCAGCAGTTTCTACCTCCCGGACAGGGGAGCCTACGAGCAGTACTTC
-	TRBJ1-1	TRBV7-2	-	CASSFEGKAFF	TGTGCCAGCAGCTTCGAGGGGAAAGCTTTCTTT
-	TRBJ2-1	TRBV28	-	CASSLSGTGTTRYEQFF	TGTGCCAGCAGCCTGAGCGGAACCGGGACCACTCGCTATGAGCAGTTCTTC
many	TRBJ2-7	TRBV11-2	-	CASSSEDRGSYEQYF	TGTGCCAGCAGCTCGGAGGATAGGGGCTCTTACGAGCAGTACTTC
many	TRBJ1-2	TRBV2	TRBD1	CASSVGPDRAYGYTF	TGTGCCAGCAGTGTGGGTCCCGACAGGGCCTATGGCTACACCTTC
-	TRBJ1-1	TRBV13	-	CASSSPPGEAMEAFF	TGTGCCAGCAGCTCACCCCCGGGCGAAGCCATGGAAGCTTTCTTT
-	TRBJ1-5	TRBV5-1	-	CASSHGPNQPQHF	TGCGCCAGCAGCCATGGACCCAATCAGCCCCAGCATTTT
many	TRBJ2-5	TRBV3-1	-	CASSEVYQETQYF	TGTGCCAGCAGTGAGGTGTACCAAGAGACCCAGTACTTC
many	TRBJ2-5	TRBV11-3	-	CASSSRNQETQYF	TGTGCCAGCAGCTCCCGAAACCAAGAGACCCAGTACTTC
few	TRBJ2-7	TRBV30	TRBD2	CAWIGLAGEGNEQYF	TGTGCCTGGATAGGACTAGCGGGAGAAGGCAACGAGCAGTACTTC
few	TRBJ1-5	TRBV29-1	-	CSVGEGGNQPQHF	TGCAGCGTTGGGGAAGGGGGCAATCAGCCCCAGCATTTT
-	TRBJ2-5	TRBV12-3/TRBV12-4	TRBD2	CASSSATSGRAEETQYF	TGTGCCAGCAGTTCCGCAACTAGCGGGAGGGCGGAGGAGACCCAGTACTTC
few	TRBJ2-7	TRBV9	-	CASSVGVGAQYEQYF	TGTGCCAGCAGCGTAGGTGTGGGAGCTCAATACGAGCAGTACTTC
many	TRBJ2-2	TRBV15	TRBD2	CATSRGGTPNTGELFF	TGTGCCACCAGCAGGGGGGGGACCCCGAACACCGGGGAGCTGTTTTTT
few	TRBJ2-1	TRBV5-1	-	CASSLRPPGYKVYNEQFF	TGCGCCAGCAGCTTGCGTCCTCCAGGGTACAAGGTCTACAATGAGCAGTTCTTC
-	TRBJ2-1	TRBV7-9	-	CASSLDPQLLYNEQFF	TGTGCCAGCAGCTTAGACCCACAACTTCTGTACAATGAGCAGTTCTTC
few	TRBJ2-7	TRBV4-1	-	CASSLEWGHTYEQYF	TGCGCCAGCAGCCTGGAGTGGGGACACACCTACGAGCAGTACTTC
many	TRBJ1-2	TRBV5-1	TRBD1	CASSVDRKYGYTF	TGCGCCAGCAGCGTGGACAGGAAATATGGCTACACCTTC
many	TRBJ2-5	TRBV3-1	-	CASSAPRGVRGETQYF	TGTGCCAGCAGCGCACCGCGGGGGGTCAGGGGGGAGACCCAGTACTTC
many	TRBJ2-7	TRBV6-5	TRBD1	CASSYGGQAYEQYF	TGTGCCAGCAGTTACGGTGGACAGGCCTACGAGCAGTACTTC
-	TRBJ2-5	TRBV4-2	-	CASSHVESQETQYF	TGTGCCAGCAGCCATGTCGAGAGCCAAGAGACCCAGTACTTC
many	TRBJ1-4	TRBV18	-	CASSPTDEKLFF	TGTGCCAGCTCACCGACAGATGAAAAACTGTTTTTT
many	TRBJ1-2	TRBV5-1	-	CASSLDGGATYGYTF	TGCGCCAGCAGCTTGGATGGGGGCGCGACCTATGGCTACACCTTC
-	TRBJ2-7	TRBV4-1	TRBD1	CASSQRATGIYEQYF	TGCGCCAGCAGCCAAAGGGCGACAGGGATCTACGAGCAGTACTTC
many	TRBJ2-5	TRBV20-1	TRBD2	CSAMAGGETQYF	TGCAGTGCTATGGCGGGAGGAGAGACCCAGTACTTC
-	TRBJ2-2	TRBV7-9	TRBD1	CASTPTGGDTGELFF	TGTGCCAGCACCCCGACAGGGGGCGACACCGGGGAGCTGTTTTTT
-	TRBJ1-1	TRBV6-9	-	CASSYGWGGNTEAFF	TGTGCCAGCAGTTACGGTTGGGGCGGGAACACTGAAGCTTTCTTT